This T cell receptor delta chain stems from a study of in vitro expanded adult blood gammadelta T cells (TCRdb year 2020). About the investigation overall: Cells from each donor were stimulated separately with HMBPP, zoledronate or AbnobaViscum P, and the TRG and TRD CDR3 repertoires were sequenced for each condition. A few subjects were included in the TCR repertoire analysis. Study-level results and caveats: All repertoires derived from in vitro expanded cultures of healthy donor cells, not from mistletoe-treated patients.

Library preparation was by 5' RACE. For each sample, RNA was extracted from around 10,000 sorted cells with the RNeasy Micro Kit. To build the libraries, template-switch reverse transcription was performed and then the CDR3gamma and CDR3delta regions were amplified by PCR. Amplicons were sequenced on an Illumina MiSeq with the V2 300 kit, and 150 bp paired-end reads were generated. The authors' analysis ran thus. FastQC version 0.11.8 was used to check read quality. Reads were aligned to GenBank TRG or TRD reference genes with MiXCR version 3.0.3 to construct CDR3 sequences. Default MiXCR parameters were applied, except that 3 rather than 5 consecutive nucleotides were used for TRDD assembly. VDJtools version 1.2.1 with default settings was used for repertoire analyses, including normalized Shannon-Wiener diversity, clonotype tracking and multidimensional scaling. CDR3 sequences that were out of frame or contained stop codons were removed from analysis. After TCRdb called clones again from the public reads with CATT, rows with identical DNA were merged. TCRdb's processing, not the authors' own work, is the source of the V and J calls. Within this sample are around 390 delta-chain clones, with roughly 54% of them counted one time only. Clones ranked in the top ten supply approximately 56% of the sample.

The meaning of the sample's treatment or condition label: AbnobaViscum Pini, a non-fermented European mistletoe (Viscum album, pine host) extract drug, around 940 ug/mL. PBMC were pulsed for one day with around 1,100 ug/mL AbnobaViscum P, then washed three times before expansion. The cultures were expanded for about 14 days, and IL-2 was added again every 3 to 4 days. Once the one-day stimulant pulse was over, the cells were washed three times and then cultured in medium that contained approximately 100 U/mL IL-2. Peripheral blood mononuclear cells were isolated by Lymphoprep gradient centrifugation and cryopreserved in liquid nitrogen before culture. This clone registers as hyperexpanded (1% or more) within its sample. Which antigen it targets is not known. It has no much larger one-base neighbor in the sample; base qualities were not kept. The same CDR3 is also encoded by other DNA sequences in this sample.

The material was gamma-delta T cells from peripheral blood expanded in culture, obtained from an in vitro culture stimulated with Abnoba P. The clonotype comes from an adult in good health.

The nucleotides read TGTGCCTGTGATCGCCTGGGGGATAGGTCCGATAAACTCATCTTT. Its amino acids are CACDRLGDRSDKLIF. Recombination joined TRDV2 with TRDJ1; 10 junctional bases match TRDD3. Germline trimming amounts to 4 bases on V and 3 bases on J, with 7 as the count of junction bases outside the gene matches. Measured from the cysteine to the phenylalanine, the CDR3 is 15 residues long. Of the read, only the CDR3 DNA is kept; its 45 bases are in frame from base 1. In the germline V gene, CDR1 corresponds to GEAIGNYY and CDR2 to EKD.